The 9 T cell receptor beta chains below were found in one sample sequenced in a study of blood T cell repertoires in COVID-19. Measured with immunoSEQ multiplex PCR; TCRdb has only the in-frame clones, and not every one. The sample lists roughly 440,000 clones; around 88% were seen once. Sequencing was performed on peripheral blood. Receptors were obtained from a woman between 45 and 65 years old with COVID-19, enrolled during active disease.

This chain connects TRBV11-2 to TRBJ2-1, with TRBD2 matching over 8 bases. The CDR3 is made up of 13 amino acids. J gave up 5 bases and V 7 bases, and 4 bases lay outside the gene matches. Germline V gene sequence: CDR1 SGHAT, CDR2 FQNNGV. The CDR3: CASTQRGNNEQFF. The CDR3, as DNA: TGTGCCAGCACCCAGCGGGGGAACAATGAGCAGTTCTTC.

The V and J genes are TRBV18 and TRBJ2-2; 13 nucleotides align to TRBD2. With V trimmed by 3 bases and J by 5 bases, 6 bases remained unmatched. The germline V gene encodes CDR1 KGHSH and CDR2 LQKENI. The CDR3 contains 17 residues. CDR3 sequence (DNA): TGTGCCAGCTCACCTCGACTAGCGGGGGGAGAGACCGGGGAGCTGTTTTTT. Translating it yields CASSPRLAGGETGELFF.

The chain joins TRBV7-9 to TRBJ1-1; 7 bases are a match to TRBD1. Losses at the gene ends were 4 bases for V and 5 bases for J; bases not matched to a gene: 4. The CDR3 runs to 13 residues. Germline V lookup: CDR1 SEHNR, CDR2 FQNEAQ (reference sequence). Written as DNA, the CDR3 is TGTGCCAGCAGCTCCCGGGACAGTACTGAAGCTTTCTTT. Its protein is CASSSRDSTEAFF.

V is TRBV7-3 and J is TRBJ1-2, with D perhaps TRBD1 (5 bases). Trimming pared 3 bases from V and 1 base from J, leaving 9 bases between. Germline CDR1 is SGHTA and CDR2 is FQGTGA. The CDR3 runs to 14 residues. CDR3: CASSLSTVNYGYTF. The CDR3 bases are TGTGCCAGCAGCTTGTCGACAGTTAACTATGGCTACACCTTC.

J is TRBJ1-1 and V is TRBV3-1 (or the pseudogene TRBV3-2); D may be TRBD1 (5 bases). V was clipped by 6 bases and J by 2 bases, with 19 bases between them. The germline CDR1 and CDR2 sequences are LGHDT and YNNKEL (reference sequence). The CDR3 sequence is 16 residues long. CDR3 DNA: TGTGCCAGCAGTCAACTTGGGGCAGGAAGCAACACTGAAGCTTTCTTT. Amino acids: CASSQLGAGSNTEAFF.

V and J are TRBV7-9 and TRBJ1-2; D unresolved. The V end was cut by 2 bases, the J end by 4 bases, with 8 bases between. From germline, CDR1 is SEHNR and CDR2 FQNEAQ (reference sequence). This CDR3 contains 13 residues. This CDR3 reads CASSLRGGYGYTF. CDR3 DNA sequence: TGTGCCAGCAGCTTACGGGGAGGCTATGGCTACACCTTC.

The chain combines TRBV24-1 with TRBJ2-2, with a tentative D call TRBD2 (6 bases). V lost 9 bases to trimming and J lost 3 bases, with 13 bases between them. The CDR3 covers 14 residues. In germline, CDR1 is KGHDR, CDR2 SFDVKD. The DNA of the CDR3 is TGTGCCACCGGTAGGGAGGTAGACACCGGGGAGCTGTTTTTT. It is translated as CATGREVDTGELFF.

This sequence joins TRBV12-5 and TRBJ2-5, with D perhaps TRBD1 (6 bases). Trimming pared 6 bases from V and 2 bases from J, leaving 19 bases between. The CDR3 loop spans 16 amino acids. CDR1 is LGHNT and CDR2 is FRNRAP in the germline V gene. In nucleotides, the CDR3 is TGTGCTAGTGGCCCTCTAGACAGGACCTTGCAAGAGACCCAGTACTTC. Translating it yields CASGPLDRTLQETQYF.

The chain links TRBV15 to TRBJ2-3; 9 bases are a match to TRBD2. J lost 2 bases, V lost 6 bases, and 6 bases had no gene match. From germline, CDR1 is LNHNV and CDR2 YYDKDF (reference sequence). This CDR3 has 15 amino acids. For the CDR3, the DNA is TGTGCCACCAGTCAAGCTAGCGGGGACACAGATACGCAGTATTTT. Translation: CATSQASGDTDTQYF. The full variable domain, its missing parts supplied by reference TRBV15 and TRBJ2-3, is DAMVIQNPRYQVTQFGKPVTLSCSQTLNHNVMYWYQQKSSQAPKLLFHYYDKDFNNEADTPDNFQSRRPNTSFCFLDIRSPGLGDTAMYLCATSQASGDTDTQYFGPGTRLTVL.